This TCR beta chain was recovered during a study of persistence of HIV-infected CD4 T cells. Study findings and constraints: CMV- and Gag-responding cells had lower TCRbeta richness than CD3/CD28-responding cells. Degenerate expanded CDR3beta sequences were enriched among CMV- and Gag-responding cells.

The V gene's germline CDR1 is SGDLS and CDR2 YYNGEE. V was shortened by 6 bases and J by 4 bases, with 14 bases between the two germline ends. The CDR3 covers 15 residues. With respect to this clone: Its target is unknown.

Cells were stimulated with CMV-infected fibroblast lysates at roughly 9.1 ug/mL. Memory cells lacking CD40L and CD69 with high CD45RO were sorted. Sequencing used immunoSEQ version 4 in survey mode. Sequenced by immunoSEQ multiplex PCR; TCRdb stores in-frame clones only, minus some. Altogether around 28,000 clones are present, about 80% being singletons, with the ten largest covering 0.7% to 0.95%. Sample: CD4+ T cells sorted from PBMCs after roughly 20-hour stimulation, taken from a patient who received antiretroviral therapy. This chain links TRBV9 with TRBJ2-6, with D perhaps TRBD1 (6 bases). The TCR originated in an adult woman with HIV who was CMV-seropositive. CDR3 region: CASTQGALGANVLTF. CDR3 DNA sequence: TGTGCCAGCACACAGGGCGCCCTCGGGGCCAACGTCCTGACTTTC.